This TCR beta chain was recorded in a study of T cell changes during pregnancy in multiple sclerosis. Sequencing was performed with immunoSEQ multiplex PCR; in TCRdb, only in-frame clones are kept and a portion is missing. Of tens of thousands of clones in the sample, approximately 94% are singletons; the top ten hold approximately 1.1%. Germline CDR1 SEHNR, CDR2 FQNEAQ (reference sequence). The CDR3 length is 13 residues. The germline V and J ends were trimmed by 1 base and 5 bases, with 7 bases remaining between them. The V and J genes are TRBV7-9 and TRBJ2-3; D ambiguous. The source of this sequence is a female donor with multiple sclerosis, enrolled in a pregnancy study. The specimen was peripheral blood, collected in the third trimester of pregnancy. The chain's CDR3 is CASSLEAGDTQYF. In nucleotides, the CDR3 is TGTGCCAGCAGCTTAGAAGCCGGAGATACGCAGTATTTT.